This entry describes one T cell receptor beta chain. At least ten counts were recorded for this clonotype. Its recognized antigen is unknown. The input lacks base qualities; no much larger clone sits a single base away. From a lookup of the germline V gene, CDR1 and CDR2 are MDHEN and SYDVKM. V ends up 6 bases short and J 0 bases short, with an unmatched junction base count of 9. From cysteine to phenylalanine, the CDR3 is 17 amino acids long. Solely the CDR3 DNA is kept, with 51 bases framed from the first base. The library was obtained by multiplex PCR. Sequencing took place on an Illumina HiSeq 4000. To build TCR beta libraries, CDR3 regions were amplified by Arm-PCR using iRepertoire HTBI primers. Gel purification was performed on PCR products prior to sequencing. In the original analysis: A total of roughly 65 TRBV and about 13 TRBJ segments were identified across samples and were used for gene usage analysis of CDR3 amino acid clonotypes. Filtered high-quality paired reads were merged into contigs using COPE and FqMerger. Contigs were aligned with BLAST to IMGT TRBV, TRBD and TRBJ reference genes, and CDR3 was defined per IMGT. Any clonotype with a frequency above 0.1% was classified as a highly expanded clone. Shannon entropy served as the measure of repertoire diversity, while the Gini coefficient captured V-J evenness. A clonotype was considered public if more than one individual shared it. TCRdb handled the public reads itself, with Q25 trimming in fastp and clone calling in MiXCR, and kept productive beta chains. Identical CDR3 protein sequences are pooled into one entry, listed with their most common genes and DNA. These V and J calls derive from TCRdb rather than the authors' analysis. The sample has 400,000 to 600,000 distinct CDR3 sequences on record, roughly 21% of them singletons. The ten largest clones represent over 6% of the sample.

The time point label here, explained by the study, means: persistent/refractory GD, antithyroid drugs over 5 years with positive TRAb. For both TCR sequencing and RNA sequencing, RNA was extracted from PBMCs using TRIzol. The diagnosis of Graves' disease was made according to American Thyroid Association guidelines. Recruitment of patients was carried out at an endocrinology department in Xi'an, China. Each patient gave about 9.1 milliliters of peripheral blood, collected in an EDTA anticoagulant tube. Ficoll Paque Plus density gradient separation was used to isolate PBMCs, and no further T cell sorting was done. An Agilent 2100 Bioanalyzer and agarose gel were used to assess RNA quality, and a NanoDrop 2000 was used to measure RNA concentration. This record belongs to a study of regulatory T cells in long-lasting Graves disease (dated by TCRdb to 2020 to 2022). General notes on the study: Persistent Graves' disease was defined as persistently positive TSH receptor autoantibodies together with antithyroid drug treatment for over 5 years. Patients with persistent Graves' disease were compared with patients with newly diagnosed Graves' disease using TCR sequencing and RNA sequencing of peripheral blood. The study took place in China and was registered as a clinical trial. A total of about 33 samples were covered by TCR sequencing, comprising about 13 persistent and around 20 newly diagnosed Graves' disease patients. Antithyroid drugs had been taken for approximately 10 years on average by persistent Graves' disease patients in the clinical cohort. Overall results and qualifications from the work: Only peripheral blood was studied, because thyroid tissue, the primary lesion, was inaccessible. Patients with persistent disease shared more public clonotypes (approximately 2,500) than newly diagnosed patients did (about 970). Persistent Graves' disease patients showed lower TCR Shannon entropy and fewer highly expanded clones than newly diagnosed patients, suggesting clonal expansion. TRBV28, TRBJ1-2 and TRBJ2-5 were preferentially used in persistent disease, while TRBV20-1 and TRBJ2-1 were favored in newly diagnosed disease. The authors noted that the small sample size was a limitation that may lower accuracy. Sequencing and analysis were limited to the TCR beta chain.

The specimen comprised peripheral blood mononuclear cells (PBMCs), sampled when the disease was refractory, from a patient treated with antithyroid drugs. The sequence derives from a female donor with Graves disease. The V and J segments used are TRBV28 and TRBJ2-5; TRBD2 matches 11 bases in the middle. This receptor carries the CDR3 CASSAHPGLADQETQYF. The sequence in DNA is TGTGCCAGCAGCGCTCACCCGGGACTAGCGGACCAAGAGACCCAGTACTTC.